The rows below give T cell receptor beta chains drawn from one sample of a study of T cell changes during pregnancy in multiple sclerosis. The repertoire was sequenced with immunoSEQ multiplex PCR; TCRdb's copy has only in-frame clones and lacks some. Here the sample spans approximately 63,000 clones, roughly 91% being singletons. This material consisted of peripheral blood, taken in the third trimester of pregnancy. The receptors originated from a female donor in good health, enrolled as a control in a pregnancy study. Each CDR3 is given without its conserved first and last residue. Not all rows give a size; the values are once, few, many and, for expanded clones, a class.

-,TRBV27,TRBJ2-2,14,ASSWGDRGNTGELF
-,TRBV5-4,TRBJ1-1,11,ASSFRGSTEAF
few,TRBV13,TRBJ2-7,11,ASSHRDYYEQY
-,TRBV5-1,TRBJ2-5,14,ASSLGGTTPQETQY
-,TRBV6-5,TRBJ2-1,13,ASGDRRGGRNEQF
-,TRBV5-1,TRBJ1-2,12,ASSFGWQGSGYT
-,TRBV6-5,TRBJ1-4,14,ASSYLGQGDTEKLF
-,TRBV2,TRBJ2-2,12,ASSVGQGTGELF
-,TRBV5-5,TRBJ2-1,9,ASRHSNEQF
-,TRBV9,TRBJ1-1,11,ATLGQSCDEAF
-,TRBV18,TRBJ1-1,10,ASSTDRGRAF
-,TRBV19,TRBJ1-5,13,ASSIVSRADQPQH
-,TRBV2,TRBJ2-7,11,ATARQGVYEQY
-,TRBV19,TRBJ2-2,13,ASSSGVPNTGELF
-,TRBV7-9,TRBJ1-5,15,ASSSGTGLFSNQPQH
-,TRBV5-1,TRBJ2-3,15,ASSLATSGISTDTQY
-,TRBV9,TRBJ1-5,12,ASSPRQTDQPQH
-,TRBV7-3,TRBJ2-1,13,ASRSGDRPGLEQF
-,TRBV30,TRBJ2-5,13,AWSVGGGLQETQY
-,TRBV11-3,TRBJ2-7,12,ASSPTSGGYEQY
-,TRBV6-6,-,13,ASSYSDRGLGEQY
-,TRBV28,TRBJ1-6,14,ASSRSHRVLGSPLH
-,TRBV7-8,TRBJ2-1,9,ASRDYNEQF
-,TRBV15,TRBJ2-7,15,ATSRGNQRGGRGEQY
-,TRBV9,TRBJ2-5,13,ASSPRAAGGETQY
once,TRBV5-4,TRBJ1-2,16,ASSFGLGGRGANYGYT
-,TRBV27,TRBJ1-6,14,ASSLSRGGGLAPLH
once,TRBV10-2,TRBJ1-5,12,ASSGFGGNQPQH
-,TRBV2,TRBJ2-7,13,ASSRNKTGTYEQY
-,TRBV2,TRBJ2-3,11,ASSVGAGDTQY
few,TRBV2,TRBJ2-7,9,ASYLGAEQY
-,TRBV2,TRBJ2-6,11,ASSYSGANVLT
-,TRBV6-1,TRBJ2-3,11,ASTPVRADTQY
-,TRBV6-1,TRBJ1-5,14,ASSGGPGDSNQPQH
once,TRBV4-1,TRBJ2-2,12,ASSQVAGTGELF
-,TRBV6-5,TRBJ1-4,10,ASRGGMEKLF
-,TRBV19,TRBJ1-5,11,ASSLQVQQPQH
-,TRBV10-2,TRBJ2-1,11,ASTSGGAWEQF
-,TRBV6-6,TRBJ2-7,11,ASSYSTGGKQY
-,TRBV5-1,TRBJ1-2,10,ASSPGQRGYT
-,TRBV2,TRBJ1-5,14,ASSVGTRGVGQPQH
-,TRBV10-3,TRBJ1-4,12,AISVGGTNEKLF
once,TRBV2,TRBJ2-7,12,ASSEDRYSYEQY
-,TRBV2,TRBJ1-3,13,ASSEGTGRGNTIY
-,TRBV2,TRBJ2-3,12,ASQKRAPTDTQY
-,TRBV6-5,TRBJ1-5,12,ASRRDRGDQPQH
-,TRBV2,-,10,ASTGQPPEQY
-,TRBV6-6,TRBJ2-7,13,ASSYSTGTGGEQY
-,TRBV5-1,TRBJ1-2,12,ASSLAGKPNGYT
once,TRBV4-1,TRBJ1-1,12,ASSQLGLGTEAF
few,TRBV30,TRBJ1-2,14,AWRETGTGERSGYT
once,TRBV7-3,TRBJ2-1,13,ASSLGLAGYNEQF
once,TRBV2,TRBJ2-7,13,ASRSSRDRAYEQY
-,TRBV30,TRBJ1-2,11,AWTTGNNYGYT
once,TRBV18,TRBJ2-1,16,ASSPRSSGSVSYNEQF
-,TRBV30,TRBJ1-4,12,AWRPGTANEKLF
few,TRBV19,TRBJ1-6,12,ATTPGHVDSPLH
-,TRBV6-5,TRBJ2-7,13,ASKRVGTGGLEQY